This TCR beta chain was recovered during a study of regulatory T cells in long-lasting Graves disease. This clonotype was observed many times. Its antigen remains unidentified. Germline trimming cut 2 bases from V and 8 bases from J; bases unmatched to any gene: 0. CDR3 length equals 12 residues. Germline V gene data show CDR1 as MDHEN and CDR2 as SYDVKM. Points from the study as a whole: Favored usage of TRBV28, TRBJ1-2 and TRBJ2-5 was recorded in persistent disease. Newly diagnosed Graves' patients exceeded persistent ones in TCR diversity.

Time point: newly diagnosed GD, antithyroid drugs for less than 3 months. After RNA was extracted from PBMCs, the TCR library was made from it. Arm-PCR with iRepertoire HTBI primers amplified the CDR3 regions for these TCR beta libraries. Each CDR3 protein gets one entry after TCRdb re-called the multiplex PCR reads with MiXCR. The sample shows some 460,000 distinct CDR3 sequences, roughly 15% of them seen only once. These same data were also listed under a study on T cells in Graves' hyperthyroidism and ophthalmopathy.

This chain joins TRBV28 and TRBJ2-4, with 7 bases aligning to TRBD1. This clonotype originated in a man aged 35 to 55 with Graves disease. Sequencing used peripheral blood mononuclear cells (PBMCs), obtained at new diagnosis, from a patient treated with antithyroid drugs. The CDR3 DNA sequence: TGTGCCAGCAGTTTAACAGGGGACATTCAGTACTTC. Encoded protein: CASSLTGDIQYF.